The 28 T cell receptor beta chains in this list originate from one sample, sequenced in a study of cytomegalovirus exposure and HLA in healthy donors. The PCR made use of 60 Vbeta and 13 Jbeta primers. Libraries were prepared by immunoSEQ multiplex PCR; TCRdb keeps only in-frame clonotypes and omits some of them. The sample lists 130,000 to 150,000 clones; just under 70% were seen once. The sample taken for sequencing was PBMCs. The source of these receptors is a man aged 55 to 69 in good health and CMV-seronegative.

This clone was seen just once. CDR3 amino acids: CASSPTGFTTEAFF. CDR3 nucleotides: TGTGCCAGCTCGCCGACAGGCTTTACCACTGAAGCTTTCTTT. V usage is TRBV28 and J usage is TRBJ1-1; TRBD1 is a possible D gene (6 bases). Trimming shortened V by 8 bases and J by 4 bases, and 17 bases separated the two germline ends. Germline V gene data show CDR1 as MDHEN and CDR2 as SYDVKM. There are 14 residues in the CDR3.

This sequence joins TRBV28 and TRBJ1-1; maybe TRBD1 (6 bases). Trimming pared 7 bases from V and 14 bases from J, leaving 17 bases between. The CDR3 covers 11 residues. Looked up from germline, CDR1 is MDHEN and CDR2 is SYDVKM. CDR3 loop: CASTQDSQPFF. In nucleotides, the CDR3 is TGTGCCAGCACACAGGACAGCCAGCCCTTCTTT.

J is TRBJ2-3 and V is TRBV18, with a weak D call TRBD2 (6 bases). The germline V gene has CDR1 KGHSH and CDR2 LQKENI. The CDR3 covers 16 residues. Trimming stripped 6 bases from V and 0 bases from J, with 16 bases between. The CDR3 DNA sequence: TGTGCCAGCTCCCTAGCCCCGGGAGCTAGCACAGATACGCAGTATTTT. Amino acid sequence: CASSLAPGASTDTQYF.

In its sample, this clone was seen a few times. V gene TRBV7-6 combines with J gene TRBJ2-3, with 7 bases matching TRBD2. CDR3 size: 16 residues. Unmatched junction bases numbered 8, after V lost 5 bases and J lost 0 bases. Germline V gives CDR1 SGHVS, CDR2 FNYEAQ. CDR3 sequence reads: CASSPRNGRSTDTQYF. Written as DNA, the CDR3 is TGTGCCAGCAGCCCGAGGAACGGGAGGAGCACAGATACGCAGTATTTT.

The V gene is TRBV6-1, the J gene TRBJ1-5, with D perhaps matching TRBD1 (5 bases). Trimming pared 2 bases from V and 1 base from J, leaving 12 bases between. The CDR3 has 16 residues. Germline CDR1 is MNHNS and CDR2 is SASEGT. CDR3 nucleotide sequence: TGTGCCAGCAGTGAACACCAAGGGGAAAGCAATCAGCCCCAGCATTTT. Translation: CASSEHQGESNQPQHF.

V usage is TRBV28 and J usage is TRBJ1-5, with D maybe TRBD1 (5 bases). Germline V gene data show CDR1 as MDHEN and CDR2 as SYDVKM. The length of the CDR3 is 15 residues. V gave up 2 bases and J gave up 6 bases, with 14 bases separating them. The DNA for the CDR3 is TGTGCCAGCAGTTTAACGGGGGGTGATCGTCAGCCCCAGCATTTT. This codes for CASSLTGGDRQPQHF.

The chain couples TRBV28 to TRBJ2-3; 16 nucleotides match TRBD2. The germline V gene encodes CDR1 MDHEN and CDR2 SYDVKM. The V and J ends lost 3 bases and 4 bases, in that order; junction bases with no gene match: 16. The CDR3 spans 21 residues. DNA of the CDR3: TGTGCCAGCAGTTTCCCCCCCCCGGGACTAGCGGGAGGGCCGTGGTCAGATACGCAGTATTTT. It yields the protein CASSFPPPGLAGGPWSDTQYF.

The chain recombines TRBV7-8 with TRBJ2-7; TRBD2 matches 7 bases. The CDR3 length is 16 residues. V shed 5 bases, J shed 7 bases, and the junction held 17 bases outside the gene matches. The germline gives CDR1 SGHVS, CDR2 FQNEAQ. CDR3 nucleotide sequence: TGTGCCAGCAGCCCCTACGGTGGGACGTCCGGGGGGGAGCAGTACTTC. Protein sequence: CASSPYGGTSGGEQYF.

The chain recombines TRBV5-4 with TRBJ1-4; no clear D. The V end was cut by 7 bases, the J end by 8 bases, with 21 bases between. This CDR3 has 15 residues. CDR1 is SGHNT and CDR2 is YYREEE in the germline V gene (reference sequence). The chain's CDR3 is CASHAGDRLREKLFF. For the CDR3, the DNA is TGTGCCAGCCACGCGGGCGATCGGCTTAGGGAAAAACTGTTTTTT.

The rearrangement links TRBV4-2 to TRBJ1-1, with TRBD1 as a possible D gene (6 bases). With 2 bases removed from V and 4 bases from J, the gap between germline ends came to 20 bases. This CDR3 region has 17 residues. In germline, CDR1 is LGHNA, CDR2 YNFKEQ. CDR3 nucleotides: TGTGCCAGCAGCCAAACCGGGACACCCCTACGAGGCACTGAAGCTTTCTTT. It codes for CASSQTGTPLRGTEAFF.

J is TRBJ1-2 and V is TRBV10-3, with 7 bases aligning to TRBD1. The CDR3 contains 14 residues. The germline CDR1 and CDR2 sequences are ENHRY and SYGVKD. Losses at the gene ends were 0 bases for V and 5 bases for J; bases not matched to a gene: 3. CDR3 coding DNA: TGTGCCATCAGTGAGTCGCAGGGGGAGTATGGCTACACCTTC. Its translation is CAISESQGEYGYTF.

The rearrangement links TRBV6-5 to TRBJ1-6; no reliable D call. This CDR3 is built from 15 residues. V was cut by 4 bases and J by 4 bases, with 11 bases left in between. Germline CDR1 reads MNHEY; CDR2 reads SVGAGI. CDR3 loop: CASSSPTGYNSPLHF. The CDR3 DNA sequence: TGTGCCAGCAGTTCACCCACGGGTTATAATTCACCCCTCCACTTT.

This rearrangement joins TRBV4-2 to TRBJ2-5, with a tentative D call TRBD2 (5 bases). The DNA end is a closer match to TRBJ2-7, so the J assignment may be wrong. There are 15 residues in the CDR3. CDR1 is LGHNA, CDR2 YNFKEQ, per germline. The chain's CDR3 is CASSQSEGSADEQYF. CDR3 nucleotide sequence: TGTGCCAGCAGCCAAAGTGAGGGATCGGCCGACGAGCAGTACTTC.

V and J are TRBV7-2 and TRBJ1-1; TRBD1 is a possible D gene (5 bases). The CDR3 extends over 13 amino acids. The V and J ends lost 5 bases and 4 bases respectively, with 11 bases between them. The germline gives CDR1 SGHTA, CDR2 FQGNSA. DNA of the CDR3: TGTGCCAGCAGCGAGCGGGACGCCACTGAAGCTTTCTTT. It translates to CASSERDATEAFF.

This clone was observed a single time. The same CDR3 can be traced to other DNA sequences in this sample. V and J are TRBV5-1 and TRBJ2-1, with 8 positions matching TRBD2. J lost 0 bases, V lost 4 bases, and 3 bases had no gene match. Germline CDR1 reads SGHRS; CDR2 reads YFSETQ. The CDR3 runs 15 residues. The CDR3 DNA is TGCGCCAGCAGCCGAACTAGCGGCTCCTACAATGAGCAGTTCTTC. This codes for CASSRTSGSYNEQFF.

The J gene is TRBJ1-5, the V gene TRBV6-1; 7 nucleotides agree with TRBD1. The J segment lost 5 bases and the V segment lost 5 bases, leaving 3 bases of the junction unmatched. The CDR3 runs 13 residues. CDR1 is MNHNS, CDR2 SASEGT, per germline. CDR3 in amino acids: CASSTGADQPQHF. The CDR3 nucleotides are TGTGCCAGCAGTACAGGGGCGGATCAGCCCCAGCATTTT.

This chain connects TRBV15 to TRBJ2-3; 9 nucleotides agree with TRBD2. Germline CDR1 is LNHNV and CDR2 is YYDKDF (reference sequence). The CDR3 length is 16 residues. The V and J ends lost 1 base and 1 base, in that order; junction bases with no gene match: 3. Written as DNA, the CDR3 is TGTGCCACCAGCAGAGTAGCGGGAGCGGGCACAGATACGCAGTATTTT. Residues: CATSRVAGAGTDTQYF.

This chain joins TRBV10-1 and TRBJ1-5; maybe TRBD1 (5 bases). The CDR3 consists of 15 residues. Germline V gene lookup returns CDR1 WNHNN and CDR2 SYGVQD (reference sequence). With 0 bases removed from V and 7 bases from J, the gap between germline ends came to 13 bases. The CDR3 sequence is CASSESGGARQPQHF. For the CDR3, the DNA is TGCGCCAGCAGTGAGTCGGGAGGGGCGCGGCAGCCCCAGCATTTT.

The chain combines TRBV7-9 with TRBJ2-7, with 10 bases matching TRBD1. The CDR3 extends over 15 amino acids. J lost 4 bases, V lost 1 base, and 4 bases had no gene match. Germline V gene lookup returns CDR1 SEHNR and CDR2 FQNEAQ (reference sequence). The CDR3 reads CASSLGQGAMYEQYF. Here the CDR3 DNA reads TGTGCCAGCAGCTTAGGACAGGGGGCGATGTACGAGCAGTACTTC.

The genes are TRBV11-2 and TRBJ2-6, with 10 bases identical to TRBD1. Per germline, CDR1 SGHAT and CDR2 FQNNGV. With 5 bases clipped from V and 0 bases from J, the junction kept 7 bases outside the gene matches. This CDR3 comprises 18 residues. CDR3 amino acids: CASSPWTGGYSGANVLTF. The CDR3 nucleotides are TGTGCCAGCAGCCCTTGGACAGGGGGGTACTCTGGGGCCAACGTCCTGACTTTC. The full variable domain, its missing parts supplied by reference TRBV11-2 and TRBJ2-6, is EAGVAQSPRYKIIEKRQSVAFWCNPISGHATLYWYQQILGQGPKLLIQFQNNGVVDDSQLPKDRFSAERLKGVDSTLKIQPAKLEDSAVYLCASSPWTGGYSGANVLTFGAGSRLTVL.

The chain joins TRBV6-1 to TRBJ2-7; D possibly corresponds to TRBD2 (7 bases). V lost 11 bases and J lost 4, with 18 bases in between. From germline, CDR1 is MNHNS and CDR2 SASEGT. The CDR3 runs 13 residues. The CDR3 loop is CAAGGGRGYEQYF. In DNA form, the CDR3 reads TGTGCCGCTGGTGGAGGGAGGGGGTACGAGCAGTACTTC.

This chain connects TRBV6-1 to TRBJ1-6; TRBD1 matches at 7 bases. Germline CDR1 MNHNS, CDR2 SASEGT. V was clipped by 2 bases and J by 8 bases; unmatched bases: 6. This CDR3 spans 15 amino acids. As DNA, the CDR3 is TGTGCCAGCAGTGAACGGGTAGGGGGCGATTCACCCCTCCACTTT. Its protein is CASSERVGGDSPLHF.

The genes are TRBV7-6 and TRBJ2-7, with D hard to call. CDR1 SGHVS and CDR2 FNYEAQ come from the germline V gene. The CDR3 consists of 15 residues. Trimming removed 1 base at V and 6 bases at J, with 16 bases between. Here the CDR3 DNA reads TGTGCCAGCAGCTTAGAGCCGGGTAGCCCCCTCGAGCAGTACTTC. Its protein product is CASSLEPGSPLEQYF.

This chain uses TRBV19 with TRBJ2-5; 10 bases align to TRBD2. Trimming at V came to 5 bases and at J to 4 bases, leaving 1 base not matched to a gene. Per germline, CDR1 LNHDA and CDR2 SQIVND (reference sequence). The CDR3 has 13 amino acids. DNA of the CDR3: TGTGCCAGTAGTTCTAGCGGGAGAGAGACCCAGTACTTC. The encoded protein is CASSSSGRETQYF.

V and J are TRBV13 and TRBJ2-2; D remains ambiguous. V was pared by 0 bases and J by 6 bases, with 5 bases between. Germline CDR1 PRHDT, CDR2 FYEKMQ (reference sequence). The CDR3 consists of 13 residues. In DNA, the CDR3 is TGTGCCAGCAGCTTAGGCGGTCCCGGGGAGCTGTTTTTT. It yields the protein CASSLGGPGELFF.

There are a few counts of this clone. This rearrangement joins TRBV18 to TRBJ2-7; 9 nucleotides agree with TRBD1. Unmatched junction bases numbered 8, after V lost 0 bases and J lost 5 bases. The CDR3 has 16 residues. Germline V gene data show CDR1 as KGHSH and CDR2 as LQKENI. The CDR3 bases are TGTGCCAGCTCACCACCGGAGGGACAGGGTGCCCACGAGCAGTACTTC. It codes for CASSPPEGQGAHEQYF.

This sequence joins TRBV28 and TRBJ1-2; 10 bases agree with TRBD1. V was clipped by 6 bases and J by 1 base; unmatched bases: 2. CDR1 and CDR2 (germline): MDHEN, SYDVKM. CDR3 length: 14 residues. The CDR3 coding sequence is TGTGCCAGCAGGACAGGGGGCTATAACTATGGCTACACCTTC. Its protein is CASRTGGYNYGYTF.

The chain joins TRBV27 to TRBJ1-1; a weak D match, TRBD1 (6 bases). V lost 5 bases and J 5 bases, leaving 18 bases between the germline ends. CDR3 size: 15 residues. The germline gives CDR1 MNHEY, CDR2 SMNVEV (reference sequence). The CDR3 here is CASSRSPGGPTEAFF. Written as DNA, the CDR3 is TGTGCCAGCAGTCGGTCCCCCGGGGGGCCGACTGAAGCTTTCTTT.